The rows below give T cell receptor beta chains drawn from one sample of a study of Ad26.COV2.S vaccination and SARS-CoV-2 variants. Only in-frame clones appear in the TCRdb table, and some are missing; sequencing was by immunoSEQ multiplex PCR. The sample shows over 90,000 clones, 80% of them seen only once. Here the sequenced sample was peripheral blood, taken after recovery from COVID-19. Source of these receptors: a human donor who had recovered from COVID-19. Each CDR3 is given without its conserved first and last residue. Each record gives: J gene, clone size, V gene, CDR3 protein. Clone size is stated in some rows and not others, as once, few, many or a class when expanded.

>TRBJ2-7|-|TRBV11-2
ASSGGTDPSYEQY
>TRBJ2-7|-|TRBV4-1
ASSQMPTVSSYEQY
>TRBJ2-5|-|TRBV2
ASSEARETQY
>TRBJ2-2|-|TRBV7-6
ASSSPRDREGAGELF
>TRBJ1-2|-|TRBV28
ASRTGQGYGYT
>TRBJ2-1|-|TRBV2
ASTLAGVAYNEQF
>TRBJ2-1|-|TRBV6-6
ASSYSAGYNEQF
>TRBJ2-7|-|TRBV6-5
ASYLRGGDYEQY
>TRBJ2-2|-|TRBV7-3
ASSSPARGYDTGELF
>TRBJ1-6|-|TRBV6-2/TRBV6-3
ASSNDRGINSPLH
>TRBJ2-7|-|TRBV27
ASRAGTGGAEQY
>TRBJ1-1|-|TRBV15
ATSRDATSAEAF
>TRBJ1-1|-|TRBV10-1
ASSGQTRTEAF
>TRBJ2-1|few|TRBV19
ASSGDRVYNEQF
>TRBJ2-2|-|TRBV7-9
ASISWGRNTGELF
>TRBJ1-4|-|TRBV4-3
ASSQRRGEKLF
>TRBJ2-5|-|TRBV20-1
SASGAGTSGEETQY
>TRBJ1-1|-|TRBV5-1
ASSPWAGAVEAF
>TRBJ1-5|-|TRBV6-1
ASSVGPSPLYSNQPQH
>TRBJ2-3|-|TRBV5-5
ASSPGTGSTDTQY
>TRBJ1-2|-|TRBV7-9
ASSLQTGREEGYT
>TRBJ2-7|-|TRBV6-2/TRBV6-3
ASSYGAEEVYEQY
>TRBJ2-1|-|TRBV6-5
ASSSGTGGYEQF
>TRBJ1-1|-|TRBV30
AWTTNTEAF
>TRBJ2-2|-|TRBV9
ASSGSGQGLPGELF
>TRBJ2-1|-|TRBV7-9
ASSWAGAAYNEQF
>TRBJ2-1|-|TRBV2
ASRRRDSYNEQF
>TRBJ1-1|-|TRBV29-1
SVEEPWTENTEAF
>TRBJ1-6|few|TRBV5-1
ASSLGQGAAPLH
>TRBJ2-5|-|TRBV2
ASSGGQGEETQY
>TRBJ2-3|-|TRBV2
ASNVETDTQY
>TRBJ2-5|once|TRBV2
ASRNPGLARETQY
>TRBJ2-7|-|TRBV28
ASSFGGSYEQY
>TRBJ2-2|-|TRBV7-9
ASSTGQGVNTGELF
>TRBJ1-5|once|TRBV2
ASRGQGEGQPQH
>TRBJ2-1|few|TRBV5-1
ASSLDAGRAYNEQF
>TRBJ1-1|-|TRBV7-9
ASSLGAHGNTEAF
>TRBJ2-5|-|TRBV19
ASSNSGTSGETQY
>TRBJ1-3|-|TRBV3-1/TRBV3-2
ASSLQGARNTIY
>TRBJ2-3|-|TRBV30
AWSPGVANTQY
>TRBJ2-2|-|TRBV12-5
ASGYRQGAPGELF
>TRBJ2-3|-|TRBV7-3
ASSSRQTDTQY
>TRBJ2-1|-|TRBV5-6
ASSLVRGRQSPEQF
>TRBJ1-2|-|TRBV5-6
ASSLGHYGYT
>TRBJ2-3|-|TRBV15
ATSEGPDTQY
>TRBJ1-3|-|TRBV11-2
ASSLGRHSGNTIY
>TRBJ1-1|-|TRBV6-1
ASSEFTEAF
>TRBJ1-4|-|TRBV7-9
ASSLDWGHLTNEKLF
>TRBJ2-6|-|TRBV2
ASKSYRVGANVLT
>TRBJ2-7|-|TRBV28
ASWTDPPYEQY
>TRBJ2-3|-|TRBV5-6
ASSLLRGSITDTQY
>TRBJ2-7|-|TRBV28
ASSLQGARYEQY
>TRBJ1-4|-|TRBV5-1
ASSPKGTREEKLF
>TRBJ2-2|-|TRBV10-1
ASSSLGRASGATGELF